The 10 T cell receptor beta chains in this list originate from one sample, sequenced in a study of blood T cell repertoires in COVID-19. TCRdb's copy holds only in-frame clones and misses some; the assay was immunoSEQ multiplex PCR. The table records fewer than 350,000 clones, over 80% of them present only once. What was sequenced was peripheral blood. These receptors came from a woman aged 50 to 60 with active or convalescent COVID-19.

The chain uses TRBV5-1 and TRBJ1-2, with D unclear. CDR3 length equals 13 residues. Trimming took 5 bases from V and 5 from J, leaving 13 bases between them. Germline V gene data show CDR1 as SGHRS and CDR2 as YFSETQ. CDR3 sequence: CASRIDSGYGYTF. CDR3 bases: TGCGCCAGCAGGATCGACTCCGGTTATGGCTACACCTTC.

This sequence joins TRBV11-2 and TRBJ2-7; 11 nucleotides align to TRBD2. The CDR3 spans 15 residues. V dropped 6 bases and J dropped 5; count of bases not matched to a gene: 9. CDR1 is SGHAT, CDR2 FQNNGV, per germline. In nucleotides, the CDR3 is TGTGCCAGCAGATCGATAGCGGGAGGGTTGGACGAGCAGTACTTC. Encoded protein: CASRSIAGGLDEQYF.

This clone appeared a single time. The chain is built from TRBV5-1 and TRBJ1-1, with D hard to call. The CDR3 consists of 14 residues. The V and J ends lost 4 bases and 1 base respectively, with 11 bases between them. Germline CDR1 reads SGHRS; CDR2 reads YFSETQ. This CDR3 reads CASSQEEGNTEAFF. The DNA of the CDR3 is TGCGCCAGCAGCCAAGAGGAGGGGAACACTGAAGCTTTCTTT.

The chain recombines TRBV19 with TRBJ1-3, with D perhaps TRBD1 (5 bases). Trimming pared 5 bases from V and 5 bases from J, leaving 16 bases between. There are 15 residues in the CDR3. Germline V CDR1 and CDR2: LNHDA, SQIVND (reference sequence). The CDR3 reads CASSQARGSRNTIYF. Here the CDR3 DNA reads TGTGCCAGTAGTCAAGCTCGGGGGTCGCGAAACACCATATATTTT.

The gene calls are TRBV7-9 and TRBJ2-3; 8 bases line up with TRBD2. V trimming: 2 bases; J trimming: 8 bases; junction bases outside the gene matches: 12. Germline loops: CDR1 SEHNR, CDR2 FQNEAQ (reference sequence). The CDR3 is made up of 16 amino acids. This chain's CDR3 is CASSLRSSGRRGTQYF. The DNA of the CDR3 is TGTGCCAGCAGCTTAAGGTCCAGCGGGAGAAGGGGTACGCAGTATTTT.

The CDR3: CASSLFGGSIAYNEQFF. DNA for the CDR3: TGTGCCAGCAGCTTGTTTGGCGGGAGTATCGCCTACAATGAGCAGTTCTTC. The chain employs TRBV5-4 and TRBJ2-1, with 7 nucleotides matching TRBD2. This CDR3 spans 17 amino acids. Trimming took 1 base from V and 2 from J; bases not matched to a gene: 9. Germline CDR1 reads SGHNT; CDR2 reads YYREEE (reference sequence).

The sample holds one count of this clone. This sequence joins TRBV10-1 and TRBJ2-3; possible D gene TRBD2, 6 bases. CDR1 and CDR2 (germline): WNHNN, SYGVQD (reference sequence). The CDR3 contains 13 residues. V shed 4 bases and J shed 6 bases, with 11 bases lying between them. CDR3 DNA sequence: TGCGCCAGCAGTGGCCAGCGGGCCGATACGCAGTATTTT. This codes for CASSGQRADTQYF.

This rearrangement joins TRBV18 to TRBJ2-2; D call uncertain. The CDR3 runs 16 residues. V shed 2 bases and J shed 3 bases, with 13 bases lying between them. Germline V gene data show CDR1 as KGHSH and CDR2 as LQKENI. The CDR3 DNA follows: TGTGCCAGCTCACCAAGCGCGAGCGTGGACACCGGGGAGCTGTTTTTT. It encodes CASSPSASVDTGELFF.

This clone occurred many times. The chain couples TRBV25-1 to TRBJ2-5; 10 bases map to TRBD1. Germline V CDR1 and CDR2: MGHDK, SYGVNS. This CDR3 is built from 16 residues. V shed 4 bases and J 6 bases; nucleotides not matched to a gene: 11. CDR3 nucleotide sequence: TGTGCCAGCAGTGGGCCGACAGGGGGCATTGGAAAGACCCAGTACTTC. It yields the protein CASSGPTGGIGKTQYF.

The chain employs TRBV10-3 and TRBJ2-7, with D uncertain. Germline V lookup: CDR1 ENHRY, CDR2 SYGVKD. The CDR3 covers 14 residues. Trimming stripped 3 bases from V and 3 bases from J, with 12 bases between. CDR3 DNA: TGTGCCATCAGTGACCCTGGCGGCAGCTACGAGCAGTACTTC. It encodes CAISDPGGSYEQYF.